The next 11 T cell receptor beta chains were all read from a single sample in a study of Ad26.COV2.S vaccination and SARS-CoV-2 variants. TCRdb keeps only in-frame clones here, not all; method: immunoSEQ multiplex PCR. The repertoire holds about 180,000 clones, 87% seen once, with about 5.9% in the top ten. The sample was peripheral blood, taken after recovery from COVID-19. The receptors derive from a human donor who had recovered from COVID-19.

The chain couples TRBV10-3 to TRBJ2-5; D may match TRBD1 or TRBD2 (5 bases each). Deletions cut 10 bases from V and 4 bases from J, with 16 bases between. The length of the CDR3 is 13 residues. Germline V CDR1 and CDR2: ENHRY, SYGVKD. CDR3 in amino acids: CATDSGPGETQYF. Here the CDR3 DNA reads TGTGCCACCGATTCGGGACCGGGAGAGACCCAGTACTTC.

The V gene is TRBV11-2, the J gene TRBJ2-1, with D hard to call. The CDR3 sequence is 15 residues long. V lost 1 base and J lost 0, with 7 bases in between. Germline V lookup: CDR1 SGHAT, CDR2 FQNNGV. In nucleotides, the CDR3 is TGTGCCAGCAGCTTAGCACCTAACTCCTACAATGAGCAGTTCTTC. It specifies CASSLAPNSYNEQFF.

The V call is TRBV28, the J call TRBJ1-4, with no clear D. The CDR3 is made up of 13 amino acids. The ends were cut back, 6 bases at V and 3 bases at J, with 8 bases in the middle. Germline V CDR1 and CDR2: MDHEN, SYDVKM. The CDR3 here is CASSTPPNEKLFF. The CDR3 bases are TGTGCCAGCAGCACCCCACCTAATGAAAAACTGTTTTTT.

This chain joins TRBV3-1 (or the pseudogene TRBV3-2) and TRBJ2-2, with a possible D match to TRBD2 (5 bases). The CDR3 covers 14 residues. Germline lookup yields CDR1 LGHDT and CDR2 YNNKEL (reference sequence). V was pared by 3 bases and J by 3 bases, with 8 bases between. As DNA, the CDR3 is TGTGCCAGCAGCCAGGGGAGTGACACCGGGGAGCTGTTTTTT. Translated, it gives CASSQGSDTGELFF.

The CDR3 nucleotides are TGTGCCAGCTCGGACAGGCTTGAAAAACTGTTTTTT. It is translated as CASSDRLEKLFF. The rearrangement links TRBV2 to TRBJ1-4, with 7 positions matching TRBD1. CDR3 length equals 12 residues. From germline, CDR1 is SNHLY and CDR2 FYNNEI. J lost 7 bases, V lost 8 bases, and 4 bases had no gene match.

V and J are TRBV30 and TRBJ1-2, with D tentatively TRBD1 (6 bases). CDR1 and CDR2 (germline): GTSNPN, SVGIG (reference sequence). The CDR3 extends over 13 amino acids. V dropped 2 bases and J dropped 4 bases, with 11 bases sitting between them. The CDR3 protein is CAWSSPGAYGYTF. The CDR3 DNA follows: TGTGCCTGGAGTTCCCCAGGGGCCTATGGCTACACCTTC.

The chain combines TRBV2 with TRBJ2-4, with 8 bases that match TRBD1. The CDR3 loop spans 16 amino acids. Per germline, CDR1 SNHLY and CDR2 FYNNEI. J lost 0 bases, V lost 5 bases, and 6 bases had no gene match. As DNA, the CDR3 is TGTGCCAGCAGTCCCCGGGACAGGTTAGCCAAAAACATTCAGTACTTC. It yields the protein CASSPRDRLAKNIQYF.

This rearrangement joins TRBV9 to TRBJ2-2; D remains ambiguous. The V end lost 0 bases, the J end lost 3 bases, and 9 bases lay between the germline ends. This CDR3 spans 15 amino acids. Germline assignment: CDR1 SGDLS and CDR2 YYNGEE. The CDR3 DNA sequence: TGTGCCAGCAGCGTAGGTCTAACGGACACCGGGGAGCTGTTTTTT. This translates into CASSVGLTDTGELFF.

The chain combines TRBV28 with TRBJ2-7; the match to TRBD2 covers 11 bases. This CDR3 is built from 15 residues. Trimming at V came to 8 bases and at J to 3 bases, leaving 9 bases not matched to a gene. From germline, CDR1 is MDHEN and CDR2 SYDVKM. Written as DNA, the CDR3 is TGTGCCAGCTTGGTAGCGGGGGGGCCGGTCTACGAGCAGTACTTC. Amino acids: CASLVAGGPVYEQYF.

V and J are TRBV3-1 (or the pseudogene TRBV3-2) and TRBJ2-7; D gene ambiguous. Germline V gives CDR1 LGHDT, CDR2 YNNKEL (reference sequence). V was pared by 0 bases and J by 0 bases, with 9 bases between. The CDR3 is 15 residues long. The CDR3 DNA follows: TGTGCCAGCAGCCAAGAAGACCAGAGCTCCTACGAGCAGTACTTC. Its translation: CASSQEDQSSYEQYF.

This clone was observed a few times. The V gene is TRBV14, the J gene TRBJ1-2; 7 bases map to TRBD1. Germline V gene sequence: CDR1 SGHDN, CDR2 FVKESK. CDR3 length equals 15 residues. V gave up 4 bases and J gave up 4 bases; unmatched junction bases: 9. The CDR3 nucleotides are TGTGCCAGCAGCCGCAACAGGGGTGGGAGCTATGGCTACACCTTC. Protein: CASSRNRGGSYGYTF.